This record looks at one T cell receptor beta chain sequence and its context. The data belong to a study of blood T cell repertoires in COVID-19. V gave up 2 bases and J gave up 6 bases, with 11 bases separating them. Germline CDR1 and CDR2: SGHDN and FVKESK. The CDR3 runs 13 residues. Participant ages covered roughly 18 to 89 years across about 22 US areas. TCRdb's table, derived via immunoSEQ multiplex PCR, lists solely in-frame clones and lacks some. The sample holds about 280,000 clones, approximately 80% seen once. The specimen sequenced was PBMCs or T cells enriched from blood (not recorded which). This clonotype was obtained from a man aged 40-49 years who had been exposed to COVID-19. The chain combines TRBV14 with TRBJ2-7; D possibly corresponds to TRBD2 (6 bases). CDR3 protein: CASSQRTAGEQYF. The CDR3, as DNA: TGTGCCAGCAGCCAAAGAACAGCGGGCGAGCAGTACTTC.